Sequencing of this T cell receptor beta chain was carried out in a study of identical twins. Study observations and caveats: Where out-of-frame alpha sequences were twin-shared, they showed excess low generation probability.

The cDNA had a unique molecular identifier and a template-switch universal primer site. TCRdb re-analysed the 5' RACE reads in MiXCR, keeping a single row per CDR3 protein. The sample lists 690,000 or so distinct CDR3 sequences, around 6% occurring once. This clonotype was detected a few times. The antigen is undetermined. Healthy Caucasians provided all donations. The TCR sequence derives from a young man in good health. The sequenced sample consisted of naive T cells sorted from blood.

CDR3 sequence (DNA): TGCGCCAGCAGCGGGGGACTAGCGGGAGTCGCGGAGACCCAGTACTTC. It codes for CASSGGLAGVAETQYF. The V gene is TRBV5-1, the J gene TRBJ2-5; TRBD2 matches at 14 bases. Trimming removed 4 bases from V and 5 bases from J; junction bases left unmatched: 7. Germline CDR1 reads SGHRS; CDR2 reads YFSETQ. This CDR3 has 16 residues.